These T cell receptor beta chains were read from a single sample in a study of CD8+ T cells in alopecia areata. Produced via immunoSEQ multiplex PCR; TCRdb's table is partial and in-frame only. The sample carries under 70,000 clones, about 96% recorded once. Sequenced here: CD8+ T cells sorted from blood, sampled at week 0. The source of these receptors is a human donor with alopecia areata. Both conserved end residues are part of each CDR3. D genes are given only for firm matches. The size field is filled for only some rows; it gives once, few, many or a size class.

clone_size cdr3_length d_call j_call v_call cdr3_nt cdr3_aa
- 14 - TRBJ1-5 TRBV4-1 TGCGCCAGCAGCCAAGATTGGGACAATCAGCCCCAGCATTTT CASSQDWDNQPQHF
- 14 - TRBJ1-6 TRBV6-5 TGTGCCAGCAGAAAAACAGGGCGGAATTCACCCCTCCACTTT CASRKTGRNSPLHF
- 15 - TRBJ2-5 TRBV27 - CASSSSTGHQETQYF
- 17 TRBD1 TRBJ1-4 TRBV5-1 TGCGCCAGCAGCTTGGTGACAGGGGGCCCTTCTAATGAAAAACTGTTTTTT CASSLVTGGPSNEKLFF
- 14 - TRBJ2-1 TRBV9 TGTGCCAGCAGCGAGCTGGCTACTTTCAATGAGCAGTTCTTC CASSELATFNEQFF
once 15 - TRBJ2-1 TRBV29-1 TGCAGCGTTGAAAACAGCCCGAGCTCCTACAATGAGCAGTTCTTC CSVENSPSSYNEQFF
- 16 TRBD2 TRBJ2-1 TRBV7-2 TGTGCCAGCAGCCCCAATTTAGCGGGGGGGGGCAATGAGCAGTTCTTC CASSPNLAGGGNEQFF
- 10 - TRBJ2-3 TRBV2 TGTGCCAGTGGGACAGATACGCAGTATTTT CASGTDTQYF
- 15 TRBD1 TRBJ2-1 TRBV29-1 TGCAGCGTTGAAGGAACCGACAGGGTATACAATGAGCAGTTCTTC CSVEGTDRVYNEQFF
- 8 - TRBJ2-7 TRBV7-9 TGTGCCAGCAGCTTTTGGGACTTC CASSFWDF
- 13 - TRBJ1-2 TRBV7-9 TGTGCCAGCAGCCCGGGGCAGCTCTATGGCTACACCTTC CASSPGQLYGYTF
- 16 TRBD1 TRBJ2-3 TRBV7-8 TGTGCCAGCAGTCAACAGGGGTGGTTAAGCACAGATACGCAGTATTTT CASSQQGWLSTDTQYF
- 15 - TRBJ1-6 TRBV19 TGTGCCAGTAGTATAGGAGGGAGAGGGAATTCACCCCTCCACTTT CASSIGGRGNSPLHF
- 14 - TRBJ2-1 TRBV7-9 TGTGCCAGCAGCTTAGAAGGTGACAGTGACGTTTTGTTCTTC CASSLEGDSDVLFF
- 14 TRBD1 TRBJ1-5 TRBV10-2 TGCGCCAGCAATACAGGGGTTGGCAATCAGCCCCAGCATTTT CASNTGVGNQPQHF